Each of the 20 T cell receptor beta chains below was sequenced from the same sample in a study of T cells in Graves' hyperthyroidism and ophthalmopathy (dated by TCRdb to between 2018 and 2021). Libraries were built with multiplex PCR. Sequencing was performed on an Illumina HiSeq 2000. The TCR beta CDR3 regions were amplified from the RNA transcripts. A first-round RT-PCR of the TCR CDR3 used the HTBI primer set with the Qiagen OneStep RT-PCR kit. The public reads were run again by TCRdb, first through fastp at Q25 and then through MiXCR, and only productive beta chains were kept. All rows with the same CDR3 protein become a single entry with the most common DNA and genes. The table for this sample lists hundreds of thousands of distinct CDR3 sequences; roughly 13% of them were counted only once. Roughly 8.3% of the sample is held by the ten biggest clonotypes. Sequencing input: blood. These receptors originate from a woman under 30 with Graves' hyperthyroidism.

The genes are TRBV4-3 and TRBJ2-7; the match to TRBD2 covers 10 bases. This CDR3 has 16 amino acids. CDR1 and CDR2 from the germline V gene are LGHNA and YSLEER. The trim removed 3 bases at V and 0 bases at J, leaving 5 bases unmatched. In nucleotides, the CDR3 is TGCGCCAGCAGCCAGGGAGCTAGCGGGAGCTCCTACGAGCAGTACTTC. It specifies CASSQGASGSSYEQYF.

This clonotype occurred many times. At one boundary the junction diverges from the germline segment, which might be a read error. This chain links TRBV11-2 with TRBJ2-5, with TRBD1 matching over 8 bases. Germline values: CDR1 SGHAT, CDR2 FQNNGV. The CDR3 sequence is 16 residues long. The CDR3 region has the DNA TGTGCCAGCAGCCCTTTGCATCGCAGGGGGCAAGAGTCCCAGTACTTC. Translation: CASSPLHRRGQESQYF.

This clonotype was picked up many times. The V gene is TRBV7-9, the J gene TRBJ2-7, with TRBD1 as a possible D gene (6 bases). V was shortened by 2 bases and J by 5 bases, with 10 bases between the two germline ends. CDR1 is SEHNR, CDR2 FQNEAQ, per germline (reference sequence). This CDR3 spans 13 amino acids. CDR3 residues: CASSLSGAHEQYF. The CDR3 region has the DNA TGTGCCAGCAGCTTATCAGGGGCGCACGAGCAGTACTTC.

This clonotype was detected a few times. J is TRBJ2-1 and V is TRBV7-9; 13 bases are a match to TRBD2. Looked up from germline, CDR1 is SEHNR and CDR2 is FQNEAQ (reference sequence). J lost 7 bases, V lost 5 bases, and 11 bases had no gene match. This CDR3 spans 17 amino acids. The CDR3: CASSGTGGLAGLNEQFF. The CDR3 coding sequence is TGTGCCAGCAGCGGGACAGGGGGACTAGCGGGACTGAATGAGCAGTTCTTC.

This clonotype was detected many times. This chain links TRBV27 with TRBJ2-2; the D gene is possibly TRBD2 (6 bases). The ends were cut back, 6 bases at V and 4 bases at J, with 15 bases in the middle. CDR3 length: 15 residues. From germline, CDR1 is MNHEY and CDR2 SMNVEV (reference sequence). The CDR3 DNA follows: TGTGCCAGCAGCATTCTAGGAGGGAGCACCGGGGAGCTGTTTTTT. Encoded protein: CASSILGGSTGELFF.

This clonotype was recorded at least ten times. The chain links TRBV3-1 to TRBJ1-2, with a possible D match to TRBD1 (6 bases). V was shortened by 4 bases and J by 2 bases, with 11 bases between the two germline ends. The CDR3 is made up of 14 amino acids. The germline CDR1 and CDR2 sequences are LGHDT and YNNKEL (reference sequence). CDR3 nucleotides: TGTGCCAGCAGCCCTACTGGGGGCAACTATGGCTACACCTTC. Its translation: CASSPTGGNYGYTF. The variable domain in full, with the rest retrieved from reference TRBV3-1 and TRBJ1-2, is DTAVSQTPKYLVTQMGNDKSIKCEQNLGHDTMYWYKQDSKKFLKIMFSYNNKELIINETVPNRFSPKSPDKAHLNLHINSLELGDSAVYFCASSPTGGNYGYTFGSGTRLTVV.

This clonotype was counted ten times or more. V usage is TRBV5-1 and J usage is TRBJ1-2; D call uncertain. The CDR3 length is 15 residues. V shed 4 bases and J shed 0 bases, with 13 bases lying between them. From germline, CDR1 is SGHRS and CDR2 YFSETQ. In nucleotides, the CDR3 is TGCGCCAGCAGCCCTAGACCCCTAGCTAACTATGGCTACACCTTC. This sequence encodes CASSPRPLANYGYTF.

This clonotype was counted many times. In DNA form, the CDR3 reads TGTGCCAGCAGGGGACCTCGGGGACGGAACACTGAAGCTTTCTTT. Protein product: CASRGPRGRNTEAFF. The chain couples TRBV7-6 to TRBJ1-1; D perhaps matches TRBD1 (5 bases). This CDR3 has 15 amino acids. Germline CDR1 is SGHVS and CDR2 is FNYEAQ. Deletions cut 6 bases from V and 1 base from J, with 15 bases between.

This clonotype was seen many times. The gene calls are TRBV28 and TRBJ1-2; TRBD1 might be the D (5 bases). The CDR3 loop spans 13 amino acids. Between the trimmed V and J ends, which lost 6 bases and 8 bases, there was a span of 16 bases. Germline CDR1 reads MDHEN; CDR2 reads SYDVKM. In nucleotides, the CDR3 is TGTGCCAGCAGGCTCCAGGGAGCGGGGGGCTACACCTTC. It is translated as CASRLQGAGGYTF.

The sample holds many counts of this clonotype. This CDR3 is CASSYGTGKTYEQYF. CDR3 coding DNA: TGTGCCAGCAGTTACGGCACAGGAAAAACCTACGAGCAGTACTTC. The rearrangement links TRBV6-2 or TRBV6-3 to TRBJ2-7; maybe TRBD1 (5 bases). This CDR3 comprises 15 residues. Trimming took 2 bases from V and 2 from J, leaving 13 bases between them. From germline, CDR1 is MNHEY and CDR2 SVGEGT.

Many counts were recorded for this clonotype. The rearrangement uses TRBV12-3 or TRBV12-4 and TRBJ2-7, with D possibly being TRBD1 or TRBD2 (5 bases each). The CDR3 is 16 residues long. V was clipped by 6 bases and J by 0 bases, with 18 bases between them. The CDR3, as DNA: TGTGCCAGCAGGCCAAGTCCCGGGACGGGCTCCTACGAGCAGTACTTC. Translation gives CASRPSPGTGSYEQYF.

This clonotype was observed a handful of times. The chain is built from TRBV9 and TRBJ2-3; D remains unclear. This CDR3 spans 16 amino acids. Germline V CDR1 and CDR2: SGDLS, YYNGEE. The ends were cut back, 0 bases at V and 0 bases at J, with 11 bases in the middle. CDR3 in DNA: TGTGCCAGCAGCGTAGGAGGTAGTCCTAGCACAGATACGCAGTATTTT. Protein product: CASSVGGSPSTDTQYF.

The chain recombines TRBV7-2 with TRBJ1-2; 8 bases map to TRBD1. V lost 5 bases, J lost 4 bases, and 12 bases stayed unmatched. The V gene's germline CDR1 is SGHTA and CDR2 FQGNSA. CDR3 length equals 16 residues. The CDR3 nucleotides are TGTGCCAGCAGCCAACAACCGGGACAGGCAACCTATGGCTACACCTTC. Its translation is CASSQQPGQATYGYTF.

This clonotype was observed many times. The chain uses TRBV18 and TRBJ2-7, with D possibly matching TRBD1 (5 bases). V lost 6 bases to trimming and J lost 6 bases, with 9 bases between them. Germline V CDR1 and CDR2: KGHSH, LQKENI. The CDR3 has 11 amino acids. As DNA, the CDR3 is TGTGCCAGCTCGCAGGGTGGCGAGCAGTACTTC. Encoded protein: CASSQGGEQYF.

At least ten counts were recorded for this clonotype. This chain links TRBV27 with TRBJ2-7; no definite D call. The V gene's germline CDR1 is MNHEY and CDR2 SMNVEV (reference sequence). The CDR3 has 13 amino acids. Trimming left V 2 bases short and J 6 bases short, with 11 bases between. The DNA for the CDR3 is TGTGCCAGCAGTTTAGGGCCCCGGGTCGAGCAGTACTTC. Encoded protein: CASSLGPRVEQYF.

This clonotype was found many times. The chain couples TRBV9 to TRBJ1-5, with 10 bases lining up with TRBD1. The CDR3 contains 15 residues. V gave up 0 bases and J gave up 7 bases; unmatched junction bases: 4. Germline values: CDR1 SGDLS, CDR2 YYNGEE. CDR3 DNA: TGTGCCAGCAGCGTAGGACAGGGGGCTGGACAGCCCCAGCATTTT. Translation gives CASSVGQGAGQPQHF.

This clonotype was counted at least ten times. V is TRBV29-1 and J is TRBJ2-7; D gene unclear. Trimming stripped 6 bases from V and 6 bases from J, with 15 bases between. The CDR3 runs to 12 residues. Looked up from germline, CDR1 is SQVTM and CDR2 is ANQGSEA. In nucleotides, the CDR3 is TGCAGCGTACCGGGTCAATCACGCGAGCAGTACTTC. It encodes CSVPGQSREQYF.

Notes on this clonotype: A much larger clone is a single base away; this may be a read error. V gene TRBV19 combines with J gene TRBJ2-7, with D tentatively TRBD2 (5 bases). The CDR3 covers 14 residues. Germline assignment: CDR1 LNHDA and CDR2 SQIVND (reference sequence). CDR3 residues: CASSRVGGRYEPYF. The CDR3 DNA sequence: TGTGCCAGTAGTAGGGTCGGCGGGCGTTACGAGCCGTACTTC.

This clonotype has at least ten counts. This chain joins TRBV29-1 and TRBJ1-2; D remains ambiguous. Germline loops: CDR1 SQVTM, CDR2 ANQGSEA. The length of the CDR3 is 14 residues. V lost 0 bases to trimming and J lost 5 bases, with 13 bases between them. The CDR3 protein is CSVEDRDGIYGYTF. The CDR3 nucleotides read TGCAGCGTTGAAGATCGTGACGGGATATATGGCTACACCTTC.

This clonotype was seen many times. The chain has TRBV2 and TRBJ1-2; the D is unclear. This CDR3 region has 15 residues. In germline, CDR1 is SNHLY, CDR2 FYNNEI. Trimming shortened V by 4 bases and J by 8 bases, and 20 bases separated the two germline ends. This CDR3 is CASSVLDTIPAGYTF. Here the CDR3 DNA reads TGTGCCAGCAGTGTTCTTGACACTATCCCAGCGGGCTACACCTTC.